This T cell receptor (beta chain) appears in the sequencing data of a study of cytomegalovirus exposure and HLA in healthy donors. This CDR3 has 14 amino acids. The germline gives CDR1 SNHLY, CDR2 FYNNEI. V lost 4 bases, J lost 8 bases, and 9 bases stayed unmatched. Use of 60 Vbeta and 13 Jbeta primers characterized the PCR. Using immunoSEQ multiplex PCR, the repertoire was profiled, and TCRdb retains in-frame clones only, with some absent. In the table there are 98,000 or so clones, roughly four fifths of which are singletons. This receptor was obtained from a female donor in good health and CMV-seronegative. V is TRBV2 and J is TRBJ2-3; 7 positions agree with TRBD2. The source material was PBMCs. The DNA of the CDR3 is TGTGCCAGCAGTGGGGGGGGTAGCTCGGGTACGCAGTATTTT. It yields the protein CASSGGGSSGTQYF.